The sequence of this T cell receptor beta chain was determined in a study of siplizumab effects on memory and regulatory T cells. V lost 5 bases, J lost 0 bases, and 8 bases lay in between. CDR1 MNHEY and CDR2 SMNVEV come from the germline V gene (reference sequence). This CDR3 spans 15 amino acids. Study observations and caveats: Mappable alloreactive CD4+ clones came from Treg cells 68.8% of the time on average with siplizumab, against under 30% in controls. Memory T cells appeared less diverse than naive cells, which seemed to contribute substantially to alloresponse.

As concerns this clone: Antigen specificity is unknown.

Here immunoSEQ multiplex PCR was the method, and the copy in TCRdb shows in-frame clones only, minus some. The table includes approximately 75,000 clones, roughly 93% detected once. The sequence was collected from a human donor in good health. The genes are TRBV27 and TRBJ2-6; D is uncertain. The sample consisted of CD8+ T cells sorted from blood. Written as DNA, the CDR3 is TGTGCCAGCAGTCCGGACGTCTCTGGGGCCAACGTCCTGACTTTC. Its protein is CASSPDVSGANVLTF. Looking up the rest from reference TRBV27 and TRBJ2-6 gives the full variable domain: EAQVTQNPRYLITVTGKKLTVTCSQNMNHEYMSWYRQDPGLGLRQIYYSMNVEVTDKGDVPEGYKVSRKEKRNFPLILESPSPNQTSLYFCASSPDVSGANVLTFGAGSRLTVL.